This TCR beta chain derives from a study of blood T cells in healthy people across ages. Broader study findings: TCR beta diversity per million T cells fell roughly linearly with age. Long-lived donors had more naive CD4+ cells and higher diversity than aged donors.

Notes on this clonotype: Its target is not known.

The use of a sample-barcoded 5' primer and a J-beta primer mix characterized a second PCR of roughly 6 to 11 cycles. TCRdb re-called the 5' RACE reads with MiXCR, one entry per CDR3 protein. Here the sample spans 600,000 to 1,000,000 distinct CDR3 sequences, about 62% being singletons. Germline CDR1 reads KGHSH; CDR2 reads LQKENI. Germline trimming cut 3 bases from V and 6 bases from J; bases unmatched to any gene: 15. This CDR3 contains 17 residues. Sequenced material: blood. This TCR was sampled from a young man in good health. The chain recombines TRBV18 with TRBJ2-5; TRBD1 matches 8 bases. CDR3 residues: CASSPRTGTNPGKTQYF. The CDR3 DNA reads TGTGCCAGCTCACCTCGGACAGGGACAAACCCCGGGAAGACCCAGTACTTC.